What follows describes a single T cell receptor beta chain. The antigen is unknown. This sample stems from a study of T cell responses to AZD1222 COVID-19 vaccine. Study-level results: Rises in breadth and depth of Spike-specific TCRs came after two AZD1222 doses. Among AZD1222 vaccinees, only five to seven were seropositive at baseline. Females made up more of the donors, who were largely white British, and clonal diversity may have come out too low. Unmutated regions of variants are reportedly targeted by nearly half of spike-specific TCRs.

Some clones are missing from TCRdb's copy, which holds only in-frame ones; the method was immunoSEQ multiplex PCR. Among about 84,000 clones listed, roughly 87% were seen once. The source material was peripheral blood, sampled on day 0 of AZD1222 vaccination. The sequence was obtained from an adult in good health.

Here the CDR3 DNA reads TGTGCCAGCAGCCCCATGTACAGGGAGGGCACTGAAGCTTTCTTT. This encodes CASSPMYREGTEAFF. The chain is built from TRBV7-9 and TRBJ1-1, with a possible D match to TRBD1 (6 bases). The CDR3 length is 15 residues. The V gene's germline CDR1 is SEHNR and CDR2 FQNEAQ (reference sequence). Between the trimmed V and J ends, which lost 5 bases and 4 bases, there was a span of 17 bases.